Below, 20 T cell receptor beta chains from the same sample are listed, as sequenced in a study of T-cell memory formation after mild COVID-19. Each CDR3 protein gets one entry after TCRdb re-called the 5' RACE reads with MiXCR. The repertoire holds 280,000 or so distinct CDR3 sequences, with roughly 18% as singletons. The sample was PBMCs or a T cell subset sorted from them (not recorded which). The receptors were gathered from a man younger than 30 who had mild COVID-19 (a few samples of this study predate the infection). Cell type and time point are not known.

This clonotype was counted between two and nine times. The genes are TRBV6-2 or TRBV6-3 and TRBJ2-3; 11 bases are a match to TRBD2. The CDR3 runs 19 residues. V shed 4 bases, J shed 1 base, and the junction held 13 bases outside the gene matches. Germline V gene sequence: CDR1 MNHEY, CDR2 SVGEGT. The CDR3 spells CASSFPTSGVNQRTDTQYF. The CDR3 DNA sequence: TGTGCCAGCAGTTTTCCGACTAGCGGGGTCAATCAGCGCACAGATACGCAGTATTTT.

The chain recombines TRBV7-9 with TRBJ2-7; the match to TRBD2 covers 11 bases. V lost 4 bases to trimming and J lost 2 bases; unmatched junction nucleotides: 4. This CDR3 comprises 15 residues. The germline CDR1 and CDR2 sequences are SEHNR and FQNEAQ (reference sequence). In DNA form, the CDR3 reads TGTGCCAGCAGCTCGACTAGCGGGAAACCCTACGAGCAGTACGTC. It translates to CASSSTSGKPYEQYV.

This clonotype showed up just a few times. The chain recombines TRBV6-5 with TRBJ1-3, with a weak D call TRBD1 (6 bases). The CDR3 contains 15 residues. The germline V gene encodes CDR1 MNHEY and CDR2 SVGAGI. V was clipped by 6 bases and J by 0 bases, with 12 bases between them. The CDR3, as DNA: TGTGCCAGCAGCCGACAGGATAACTCTGGAAACACCATATATTTT. Translated: CASSRQDNSGNTIYF.

This clonotype turned up a few times. This chain joins TRBV29-1 and TRBJ2-2; weak D call: TRBD1 (6 bases). V lost 7 bases to trimming and J lost 1 base, with 13 bases between them. The CDR3 length is 14 residues. The germline gives CDR1 SQVTM, CDR2 ANQGSEA. The CDR3 DNA reads TGCAGCGGGGGCAGGGGCGAGAACACCGGGGAGCTGTTTTTT. Protein product: CSGGRGENTGELFF.

In this sample, this clonotype turned up a few times. The rearrangement joins TRBV5-1 to TRBJ2-3, with D uncertain. V was shortened by 4 bases and J by 0 bases, with 9 bases between the two germline ends. CDR1 and CDR2 from the germline V gene are SGHRS and YFSETQ. The CDR3 sequence is 14 residues long. CDR3 bases: TGCGCCAGCAGCGAGGATACTAGCACAGATACGCAGTATTTT. Amino acid sequence: CASSEDTSTDTQYF. The variable domain in full, with the rest retrieved from reference TRBV5-1 and TRBJ2-3, is KAGVTQTPRYLIKTRGQQVTLSCSPISGHRSVSWYQQTPGQGLQFLFEYFSETQRNKGNFPGRFSGRQFSNSRSEMNVSTLELGDSALYLCASSEDTSTDTQYFGPGTRLTVL.

This chain links TRBV4-3 with TRBJ1-1; the D is unclear. The CDR3 has 17 amino acids. V was trimmed by 0 bases and J by 0 bases, leaving 14 bases between them. Per the germline V gene, CDR1 is LGHNA and CDR2 is YSLEER. CDR3 DNA: TGCGCCAGCAGCCAAGATTACTTTAGAAACGTGAACACTGAAGCTTTCTTT. This codes for CASSQDYFRNVNTEAFF.

This clonotype was seen more than once but under ten times. The chain recombines TRBV12-3 or TRBV12-4 with TRBJ2-1; D is unclear. The CDR3 contains 12 residues. V was trimmed by 9 bases and J by 3 bases, leaving 9 bases between them. CDR3 loop: CASRTDYNEQFF. The CDR3 region has the DNA TGTGCCAGTCGGACGGACTACAATGAGCAGTTCTTC.

This clonotype was counted only a few times. The CDR3 loop reads CASSDPSGGTDTQYF. The CDR3 nucleotides are TGTGCCAGTAGTGACCCCTCGGGGGGCACAGATACGCAGTATTTT. The rearrangement uses TRBV19 and TRBJ2-3; a possible D gene is TRBD2 (6 bases). The ends were cut back, 5 bases at V and 1 base at J, with 13 bases in the middle. Per the germline V gene, CDR1 is LNHDA and CDR2 is SQIVND (reference sequence). The CDR3 is made up of 15 amino acids.

The genes are TRBV7-9 and TRBJ1-1; a weak D match, TRBD1 (5 bases). Trimming pared 2 bases from V and 1 base from J, leaving 11 bases between. The length of the CDR3 is 15 residues. Germline V lookup: CDR1 SEHNR, CDR2 FQNEAQ (reference sequence). The CDR3, as DNA: TGTGCCAGCAGCTTAATTGACAGACCGAACACTGAAGCTTTCTTT. As protein: CASSLIDRPNTEAFF.

The table lists this clonotype with many counts. The chain employs TRBV7-2 and TRBJ2-7; D possibly corresponds to TRBD1 (6 bases). CDR1 and CDR2 from the germline V gene are SGHTA and FQGNSA. The CDR3 covers 13 residues. V was trimmed by 5 bases and J by 2 bases, leaving 10 bases between them. The CDR3 DNA follows: TGTGCCAGCAGCACACAGGGAACCTACGAGCAGTACTTC. It specifies CASSTQGTYEQYF. The full variable domain, its missing parts supplied by reference TRBV7-2 and TRBJ2-7, is GAGVSQSPSNKVTEKGKDVELRCDPISGHTALYWYRQSLGQGLEFLIYFQGNSAPDKSGLPSDRFSAERTGGSVSTLTIQRTQQEDSAVYLCASSTQGTYEQYFGPGTRLTVT.

The gene calls are TRBV9 and TRBJ1-4; 7 positions agree with TRBD1. Germline trimming cut 0 bases from V and 4 bases from J; bases unmatched to any gene: 3. CDR3 length: 15 amino acids. Germline lookup yields CDR1 SGDLS and CDR2 YYNGEE. The CDR3, as DNA: TGTGCCAGCAGCGTAGAACCAGGGGGTAATGAAAAACTGTTTTTT. This sequence encodes CASSVEPGGNEKLFF.

The chain has TRBV9 and TRBJ2-5; the D gene is possibly TRBD2 (6 bases). Germline V gene data show CDR1 as SGDLS and CDR2 as YYNGEE. The CDR3 is 14 amino acids. Between the trimmed V and J ends, which lost 3 bases and 5 bases, there was a span of 14 bases. CDR3 DNA: TGTGCCAGCAGCGCGCGTTGGGCGGGGGAGACCCAGTACTTC. This codes for CASSARWAGETQYF. The full variable domain, in which reference TRBV9 and TRBJ2-5 provide the parts outside the CDR3, is DSGVTQTPKHLITATGQRVTLRCSPRSGDLSVYWYQQSLDQGLQFLIQYYNGEERAKGNILERFSAQQFPDLHSELNLSSLELGDSALYFCASSARWAGETQYFGPGTRLLVL.

The V and J genes are TRBV4-1 and TRBJ2-3; TRBD2 aligns across 11 bases. The CDR3 covers 16 residues. J lost 4 bases, V lost 5 bases, and 8 bases had no gene match. The germline CDR1 and CDR2 sequences are MGHRA and YSYEKL. For the CDR3, the DNA is TGCGCCAGCAGCTATAGCGGGGGGGCCCGGGCAGATACGCAGTATTTT. It yields the protein CASSYSGGARADTQYF.

The genes are TRBV12-3 or TRBV12-4 and TRBJ2-1; 7 bases agree with TRBD2. V trimming: 6 bases; J trimming: 6 bases; junction bases outside the gene matches: 17. CDR3 size: 17 residues. This CDR3 reads CASSGLGLSGGVNEQFF. CDR3 bases: TGTGCCAGCAGCGGACTAGGCCTTTCGGGGGGTGTCAATGAGCAGTTCTTC.

In this sample, this clonotype turned up a few times. The chain links TRBV4-1 to TRBJ2-7; a weak D match, TRBD1 (8 bases). The ends were cut back, 1 base at V and 5 bases at J, with 12 bases in the middle. The length of the CDR3 is 14 residues. Looked up from germline, CDR1 is MGHRA and CDR2 is YSYEKL. Written as DNA, the CDR3 is TGCGCCAGCAGCCAAGGGACAGGGAGGGACGAGCAGTACTTC. The encoded protein is CASSQGTGRDEQYF.

The chain joins TRBV7-9 to TRBJ1-1; D is unresolved. The CDR3 extends over 15 amino acids. With 8 bases removed from V and 4 bases from J, the gap between germline ends came to 20 bases. The germline V gene encodes CDR1 SEHNR and CDR2 FQNEAQ (reference sequence). This chain's CDR3 is CASPAKPDRFTEAFF. For the CDR3, the DNA is TGTGCCAGCCCAGCCAAACCGGACCGATTCACTGAAGCTTTCTTT. The entire variable domain, with the rest obtained from reference TRBV7-9 and TRBJ1-1, is as follows: DTGVSQNPRHKITKRGQNVTFRCDPISEHNRLYWYRQTLGQGPEFLTYFQNEAQLEKSRLLSDRFSAERPKGSFSTLEIQRTEQGDSAMYLCASPAKPDRFTEAFFGQGTRLTVV.

The rearrangement links TRBV6-2 or TRBV6-3 to TRBJ2-3; 9 bases match TRBD2. This CDR3 is 16 amino acids long. Unmatched junction bases numbered 11, after V lost 8 bases and J lost 2 bases. The germline V gene has CDR1 MNHEY and CDR2 SVGEGT. DNA of the CDR3: TGTGCCAGCCAACCGGCTAGCGGGGCGTTCACAGATACGCAGTATTTT. This encodes CASQPASGAFTDTQYF.

The rearrangement uses TRBV6-2 or TRBV6-3 and TRBJ2-5; 7 nucleotides match TRBD1. There are 15 residues in the CDR3. Germline-derived CDR1 and CDR2 are MNHEY and SVGEGT. V lost 6 bases and J lost 1; bases outside the gene matches: 8. The DNA of the CDR3 is TGTGCCAGCAGGAGGTGGACAGGTTCCCAAGAGACCCAGTACTTC. It codes for CASRRWTGSQETQYF.

The rearrangement joins TRBV6-5 to TRBJ2-2; the D call may be TRBD1 or TRBD2 (5 bases each). Trimming pared 0 bases from V and 4 bases from J, leaving 12 bases between. The V gene's germline CDR1 is MNHEY and CDR2 SVGAGI. CDR3 length: 16 amino acids. The CDR3 region is CASSYSSGAGTGELFF. As DNA, the CDR3 is TGTGCCAGCAGTTACTCTTCCGGGGCGGGCACCGGGGAGCTGTTTTTT.

The rearrangement uses TRBV24-1 and TRBJ1-1, with a possible D match to TRBD1 (5 bases). From germline, CDR1 is KGHDR and CDR2 SFDVKD. V was cut by 10 bases and J by 3 bases, with 11 bases left in between. The CDR3 extends over 12 amino acids. CDR3 residues: CATLGGDTEAFF. DNA for the CDR3: TGTGCCACTCTCGGGGGGGACACTGAAGCTTTCTTT.